The 32 T cell receptor beta chains reported below all come from one sample, sequenced in a study of T cells in Graves' hyperthyroidism and ophthalmopathy. The TCR beta CDR3 regions underwent amplification using RNA transcripts as the source. In the first-round RT-PCR of the TCR CDR3, the HTBI primer set was used. One entry per CDR3 protein, called by TCRdb with MiXCR from the multiplex PCR reads. The sample consists of about 270,000 distinct CDR3 sequences, roughly 20% of them appearing once. Source material: blood. The receptors stem from a man under 40 with Graves' ophthalmopathy.

In this sample, this clonotype turned up a few times. CDR3: CASSRPGTDYEQYF. In nucleotides, the CDR3 is TGTGCCAGCAGCCGCCCCGGGACAGACTACGAGCAGTACTTC. The genes are TRBV7-2 and TRBJ2-7, with 7 bases matching TRBD1. Germline lookup yields CDR1 SGHTA and CDR2 FQGNSA. CDR3 length equals 14 residues. Germline trimming cut 5 bases from V and 3 bases from J; bases unmatched to any gene: 7. The whole variable domain, remainder taken from reference TRBV7-2 and TRBJ2-7, is GAGVSQSPSNKVTEKGKDVELRCDPISGHTALYWYRQSLGQGLEFLIYFQGNSAPDKSGLPSDRFSAERTGGSVSTLTIQRTQQEDSAVYLCASSRPGTDYEQYFGPGTRLTVT.

V is TRBV27 and J is TRBJ2-1; TRBD2 agrees at 10 bases. Germline V gene sequence: CDR1 MNHEY, CDR2 SMNVEV (reference sequence). After removal of 5 bases from V and 0 bases from J, the junction contained 7 bases not matched to a gene. The CDR3 runs to 17 residues. The CDR3 loop is CASSPSGTSASYNEQFF. The DNA of the CDR3 is TGTGCCAGCAGTCCCTCCGGGACTAGCGCCTCCTACAATGAGCAGTTCTTC.

The V and J genes are TRBV27 and TRBJ1-3, with D possibly being TRBD1 (5 bases). CDR1 is MNHEY and CDR2 is SMNVEV in the germline V gene (reference sequence). V was pared by 4 bases and J by 0 bases, with 13 bases between. This CDR3 has 16 residues. The CDR3 region has the DNA TGTGCCAGCAGTTCACCGGGACCCAACTCTGGAAACACCATATATTTT. It specifies CASSSPGPNSGNTIYF.

Regarding this clonotype: This may arise from a read error, as a much more abundant clone is one base away. The chain joins TRBV11-2 to TRBJ2-2; D might be TRBD2 (5 bases). Germline CDR1 SGHAT, CDR2 FQNNGV. The CDR3 is made up of 16 amino acids. The CDR3 DNA reads TGTGCCAGCAGCTCCCGGGCAGACTCGAACACCGGGGAGCTGGTTTTT. Amino acid sequence: CASSSRADSNTGELVF.

This clonotype was counted ten times or more. The chain employs TRBV3-1 and TRBJ2-1; D remains ambiguous. Deletions cut 3 bases from V and 2 bases from J, with 14 bases between. Germline CDR1 is LGHDT and CDR2 is YNNKEL (reference sequence). The CDR3 is 16 amino acids. This chain's CDR3 is CASSHSLTATYNEQFF. Here the CDR3 DNA reads TGTGCCAGCAGCCATTCGCTGACCGCTACCTACAATGAGCAGTTCTTC.

This rearrangement joins TRBV4-1 to TRBJ2-2; TRBD2 matches at 10 bases. Germline lookup yields CDR1 MGHRA and CDR2 YSYEKL. The length of the CDR3 is 19 residues. The V gene end was trimmed by 4 bases and the J gene end by 0 bases; junction bases not matched to a gene: 11. This CDR3 reads CASSLFGLAAASNTGELFF. The CDR3 DNA sequence: TGCGCCAGCAGCCTATTTGGACTAGCGGCAGCCTCGAACACCGGGGAGCTGTTTTTT.

This chain connects TRBV9 to TRBJ1-2; 7 nucleotides line up with TRBD1. V lost 0 bases to trimming and J lost 4 bases; unmatched junction nucleotides: 3. The CDR3 has 14 amino acids. Germline CDR1 SGDLS, CDR2 YYNGEE. The CDR3 loop reads CASSVAGQSYGYTF. The CDR3 DNA reads TGTGCCAGCAGCGTAGCGGGACAGAGCTATGGCTACACCTTC.

This chain links TRBV7-9 with TRBJ1-1; D might be TRBD1 (5 bases). Germline-derived CDR1 and CDR2 are SEHNR and FQNEAQ (reference sequence). The CDR3 loop spans 13 amino acids. V was clipped by 1 base and J by 8 bases, with 11 bases between them. CDR3 sequence (DNA): TGTGCCAGCAGCTTAGGGGACGGACCCGAAGCTTTCTTT. This sequence encodes CASSLGDGPEAFF.

The CDR3 protein is CASSLGTTIYEQYF. CDR3 nucleotide sequence: TGTGCCAGCAGTTTGGGGACAACAATCTACGAGCAGTACTTC. This chain joins TRBV27 and TRBJ2-7; D may be TRBD1 (6 bases). This CDR3 is built from 14 residues. The germline V and J ends were trimmed by 3 bases and 3 bases, with 12 bases remaining between them. Germline V gene data show CDR1 as MNHEY and CDR2 as SMNVEV (reference sequence).

The genes are TRBV5-1 and TRBJ1-6, with 7 bases fitting TRBD1. V was clipped by 4 bases and J by 9 bases; unmatched bases: 13. CDR1 is SGHRS, CDR2 YFSETQ, per germline. CDR3 length: 16 amino acids. The CDR3 sequence is CASSRATTGRSSPLHF. The CDR3 DNA is TGCGCCAGCAGCCGCGCGACGACAGGGAGGTCTTCACCCCTCCACTTT.

The V gene is TRBV9, the J gene TRBJ2-7; 7 bases align to TRBD1. This CDR3 contains 15 residues. Germline trimming cut 2 bases from V and 6 bases from J; bases unmatched to any gene: 11. CDR1 SGDLS and CDR2 YYNGEE come from the germline V gene. Written as DNA, the CDR3 is TGTGCCAGCAGCGTTTCCGGGACAGAGCTTGCCGAGCAGTACTTC. This gives the protein CASSVSGTELAEQYF.

This clonotype was picked up many times. The chain couples TRBV5-1 to TRBJ2-1, with 8 bases aligning to TRBD2. Germline CDR1 SGHRS, CDR2 YFSETQ. The CDR3 runs to 14 residues. Trimming removed 3 bases from V and 10 bases from J; junction bases left unmatched: 9. The CDR3 DNA reads TGCGCCAGCAGCTCCGGAGCGGGAGCACAGGAGCAGTTCTTC. It translates to CASSSGAGAQEQFF.

This chain joins TRBV5-1 and TRBJ1-3, with 7 nucleotides matching TRBD1. J lost 0 bases, V lost 5 bases, and 5 bases had no gene match. CDR1 is SGHRS, CDR2 YFSETQ, per germline. The CDR3 has 15 amino acids. CDR3 nucleotides: TGCGCCAGCAGGGACAGGCCAAGCTCTGGAAACACCATATATTTT. Its protein is CASRDRPSSGNTIYF.

This clonotype was seen more than once but under ten times. The rearrangement links TRBV29-1 to TRBJ1-1; perhaps TRBD1 as D (5 bases). The CDR3 sequence is 12 residues long. V gave up 6 bases and J gave up 1 base, with 9 bases separating them. Germline CDR1 SQVTM, CDR2 ANQGSEA. CDR3 sequence (DNA): TGCAGCGTCGAGACAGCGAACACTGAAGCTTTCTTT. This sequence encodes CSVETANTEAFF.

This sequence joins TRBV20-1 and TRBJ2-3; 9 positions agree with TRBD2. Trimming cost V 4 bases and J 4 bases; bases outside gene matches: 12. Looked up from germline, CDR1 is DFQATT and CDR2 is SNEGSKA (reference sequence). CDR3 length equals 16 residues. The CDR3 DNA sequence: TGCAGTGCTACCGGGGGGGCTAGCGGGACCGCAGATACGCAGTATTTT. As protein: CSATGGASGTADTQYF.

Ten or more counts support this clonotype. The chain couples TRBV28 to TRBJ1-1; D is unclear. CDR1 and CDR2 from the germline V gene are MDHEN and SYDVKM. CDR3 length: 11 residues. V lost 3 bases and J 6 bases, leaving 5 bases between the germline ends. The CDR3 bases are TGTGCCAGCAGTTTTTTGGCTGAAGCTTTCTTT. The encoded protein is CASSFLAEAFF.

This clonotype appeared once. V usage is TRBV2 and J usage is TRBJ1-2, with D hard to call. In germline, CDR1 is SNHLY, CDR2 FYNNEI. V was cut by 7 bases and J by 4 bases, with 13 bases left in between. The CDR3 is made up of 13 amino acids. DNA of the CDR3: TGTGCCAGCATTAAAGCAGTGAGCTATGGCTACACCTTC. The encoded protein is CASIKAVSYGYTF.

This rearrangement joins TRBV3-1 to TRBJ2-5; D uncertain. Trimming removed 2 bases from V and 0 bases from J, with 7 bases in between. Germline CDR1 LGHDT, CDR2 YNNKEL (reference sequence). CDR3 length: 14 amino acids. The CDR3 is CASSQNSYQETQYF. The CDR3 DNA reads TGTGCCAGCAGCCAAAACTCTTACCAAGAGACCCAGTACTTC.

This clonotype has just one count. The chain has TRBV5-5 and TRBJ2-2; D remains ambiguous. This CDR3 has 13 residues. Per germline, CDR1 SGHKS and CDR2 YYEKEE (reference sequence). The ends were cut back, 6 bases at V and 4 bases at J, with 10 bases in the middle. CDR3 region: CASMDRATGELFF. The CDR3 DNA sequence: TGTGCCAGCATGGATAGGGCCACCGGGGAGCTGTTTTTT.

In this sample, this clonotype turned up many times. This chain connects TRBV5-1 to TRBJ1-5, with D hard to call. With 0 bases removed from V and 3 bases from J, the gap between germline ends came to 7 bases. CDR1 is SGHRS, CDR2 YFSETQ, per germline. CDR3 size: 14 residues. CDR3 DNA sequence: TGCGCCAGCAGCTTGGGCCAAGACAATCAGCCCCAGCATTTT. Translated: CASSLGQDNQPQHF.

The chain links TRBV5-4 to TRBJ2-1; the D gene is possibly TRBD1 (6 bases). The germline gives CDR1 SGHNT, CDR2 YYREEE (reference sequence). Trimming stripped 0 bases from V and 5 bases from J, with 12 bases between. The CDR3 covers 15 residues. This CDR3 is CASSLGGPGDNEQFF. In DNA form, the CDR3 reads TGTGCCAGCAGCTTGGGGGGGCCTGGGGACAATGAGCAGTTCTTC.

J is TRBJ2-1 and V is TRBV12-3 or TRBV12-4; 9 positions agree with TRBD2. This CDR3 contains 16 residues. J gave up 7 bases and V 1 base, and 8 bases lay outside the gene matches. The CDR3 loop reads CASSLGPGLAQNEQFF. The DNA for the CDR3 is TGTGCCAGCAGTTTAGGACCGGGACTAGCTCAAAATGAGCAGTTCTTC.

The chain employs TRBV28 and TRBJ2-1; possible D gene TRBD2, 6 bases. The V gene lost 4 bases and the J gene lost 6 bases, with 16 bases spanning the gap. The CDR3 covers 15 residues. CDR1 and CDR2 from the germline V gene are MDHEN and SYDVKM. CDR3 sequence reads: CASSSPGTPGNEQFF. DNA of the CDR3: TGTGCCAGCAGTTCCCCCGGGACTCCGGGCAATGAGCAGTTCTTC.

The V and J genes are TRBV16 and TRBJ1-1; no firm D call. This CDR3 is 13 amino acids long. CDR1 KGHSY and CDR2 FQNENV come from the germline V gene. The ends were cut back, 0 bases at V and 8 bases at J, with 10 bases in the middle. CDR3 DNA sequence: TGTGCCAGCAGCCAATCGGGGAAAAACGAAGCTTTCTTT. Protein sequence: CASSQSGKNEAFF. The full variable domain, with the rest looked up from reference TRBV16 and TRBJ1-1, is GEEVAQTPKHLVRGEGQKAKLYCAPIKGHSYVFWYQQVLKNEFKFLISFQNENVFDETGMPKERFSAKCLPNSPCSLEIQATKLEDSAVYFCASSQSGKNEAFFGQGTRLTVV.

The rearrangement joins TRBV11-1 to TRBJ2-1; D is perhaps TRBD1 (5 bases). The germline V gene has CDR1 SGHAT and CDR2 FQDESV (reference sequence). This CDR3 comprises 14 residues. V was trimmed by 1 base and J by 6 bases, leaving 10 bases between them. The CDR3 region has the DNA TGTGCCAGCAGCTTAGGCAGGGCCGGCAATGAGCAGTTCTTC. It codes for CASSLGRAGNEQFF.

This clonotype was found many times. This rearrangement joins TRBV2 to TRBJ1-2; 10 nucleotides align to TRBD1. Germline V CDR1 and CDR2: SNHLY, FYNNEI. The CDR3 spans 11 residues. V lost 9 bases and J lost 6; bases outside the gene matches: 1. CDR3 sequence reads: CARGTGDGYTF. CDR3 bases: TGTGCCAGAGGGACAGGGGATGGCTACACCTTC.

At least ten counts were recorded for this clonotype. The rearrangement joins TRBV6-1 to TRBJ2-7, with TRBD2 as a possible D gene (5 bases). The CDR3 is 13 residues long. V lost 5 bases and J lost 3, with 11 bases in between. The germline V gene has CDR1 MNHNS and CDR2 SASEGT. The CDR3 protein is CASSRGFRYEQYF. CDR3 bases: TGTGCCAGCAGTCGAGGGTTCCGCTACGAGCAGTACTTC.

The V gene is TRBV12-3 or TRBV12-4, the J gene TRBJ2-5; D is uncertain. Trimming left V 2 bases short and J 3 bases short, with 7 bases between. The CDR3 is 13 residues long. Written as DNA, the CDR3 is TGTGCCAGCAGTTTATTTGGGGAAGAGACCCAGTACTTC. This gives the protein CASSLFGEETQYF.

In this sample, this clonotype turned up a few times. At one boundary the junction diverges from the germline segment, which might be a read error. CDR3 nucleotide sequence: TGTGCCAGCAGCCAATATGGGACAGCGAACACAGATACGCAGTGTTTT. Amino acids: CASSQYGTANTDTQCF. The rearrangement uses TRBV16 and TRBJ2-3, with TRBD1 identical over 7 bases. Looked up from germline, CDR1 is KGHSY and CDR2 is FQNENV. This CDR3 contains 16 residues.

V is TRBV6-1 and J is TRBJ2-7, with TRBD2 matching over 9 bases. This CDR3 comprises 16 residues. Germline trimming cut 6 bases from V and 6 bases from J; bases unmatched to any gene: 15. Germline V CDR1 and CDR2: MNHNS, SASEGT. This chain's CDR3 is CASRLQAIAGAGEQYF. CDR3 in DNA: TGTGCCAGCAGACTTCAGGCTATAGCGGGAGCCGGCGAGCAGTACTTC.

The chain uses TRBV6-6 and TRBJ2-5; 9 nucleotides agree with TRBD2. Trimming removed 2 bases from V and 5 bases from J; junction bases left unmatched: 6. Germline V gene data show CDR1 as MNHNY and CDR2 as SVGAGI (reference sequence). The CDR3 contains 15 residues. CDR3 protein: CASSYEVAGAETQYF. CDR3 coding DNA: TGTGCCAGCAGTTACGAGGTAGCGGGAGCGGAGACCCAGTACTTC.

In nucleotides, the CDR3 is TGCGCCAGCAGCTCGGGGACTAGCGGGAAGGTCGGGGAGCTGTTTTTT. Encoded protein: CASSSGTSGKVGELFF. V usage is TRBV5-1 and J usage is TRBJ2-2; 13 positions match TRBD2. The junction had 6 bases not matched to a gene; V was cut back by 3 bases and J by 7 bases. This CDR3 is 16 amino acids long. Per germline, CDR1 SGHRS and CDR2 YFSETQ. The full variable domain, with the rest looked up from reference TRBV5-1 and TRBJ2-2, is KAGVTQTPRYLIKTRGQQVTLSCSPISGHRSVSWYQQTPGQGLQFLFEYFSETQRNKGNFPGRFSGRQFSNSRSEMNVSTLELGDSALYLCASSSGTSGKVGELFFGEGSRLTVL.